The rows below give T cell receptor beta chains drawn from one sample of a study of T cells in Graves' hyperthyroidism and ophthalmopathy. TCRdb re-derived calls from the multiplex PCR reads in MiXCR, one entry per CDR3 protein. The sample includes over 500,000 distinct CDR3 sequences, roughly 16% of them seen just once. The sequenced material came from blood. The receptors were gathered from a woman aged 25 to 45 with Graves' ophthalmopathy. Both conserved end residues are part of each CDR3. Each record gives: J gene, V gene, D gene, clone size, CDR3 protein, CDR3 DNA. The D gene is left open where the match is weak. Size is omitted from some rows. Given values are once, few, many or a class for expanded clones.

j_call: TRBJ1-3; v_call: TRBV6-6; d_call: .; clone_size: .; cdr3_aa: CASSYMGFSGNTIYF; cdr3_nt: TGTGCCAGCAGTTACATGGGATTCTCTGGAAACACCATATATTTT
j_call: TRBJ2-1; v_call: TRBV15; d_call: TRBD2; clone_size: .; cdr3_aa: CATSRVPPGLLYNEQFF; cdr3_nt: TGTGCCACCAGCAGAGTACCTCCGGGACTACTATACAATGAGCAGTTCTTC
j_call: TRBJ2-7; v_call: TRBV3-1; d_call: .; clone_size: many; cdr3_aa: CASSPTSTFSYEQYF; cdr3_nt: TGTGCCAGCAGTCCGACTAGTACCTTCTCCTACGAGCAGTACTTC
j_call: TRBJ1-3; v_call: TRBV7-9; d_call: TRBD1; clone_size: .; cdr3_aa: CASSAFQGARGNTIYF; cdr3_nt: TGTGCCAGCAGCGCCTTCCAGGGGGCGAGAGGAAACACCATATATTTT
j_call: TRBJ2-1; v_call: TRBV19; d_call: TRBD2; clone_size: .; cdr3_aa: CASSILAGEYNEQFF; cdr3_nt: TGTGCCAGTAGTATACTAGCGGGAGAGTACAATGAGCAGTTCTTC
j_call: TRBJ2-1; v_call: TRBV20-1; d_call: .; clone_size: many; cdr3_aa: CSARPGRNNEQFF; cdr3_nt: TGCAGTGCTAGACCGGGGCGAAACAATGAGCAGTTCTTC
j_call: TRBJ2-7; v_call: TRBV5-1; d_call: TRBD1; clone_size: many; cdr3_aa: CASSLGVGDRVNYEQYF; cdr3_nt: TGCGCCAGCAGCTTGGGGGTGGGGGACAGGGTAAACTACGAGCAGTACTTC
j_call: TRBJ1-1; v_call: TRBV18; d_call: .; clone_size: many; cdr3_aa: CASSSLSMNTEAFF; cdr3_nt: TGTGCCAGCTCCTCACTCTCCATGAACACTGAAGCTTTCTTT
j_call: TRBJ2-1; v_call: TRBV20-1; d_call: TRBD1; clone_size: many; cdr3_aa: CSASNRGRNEQFF; cdr3_nt: TGCAGTGCTAGTAACAGGGGGAGGAATGAGCAGTTCTTC
j_call: TRBJ1-2; v_call: TRBV28; d_call: .; clone_size: many; cdr3_aa: CASSLGAGGYGYTF; cdr3_nt: TGTGCCAGCAGTTTAGGAGCGGGAGGGTATGGCTACACCTTC
j_call: TRBJ2-7; v_call: TRBV7-9; d_call: .; clone_size: .; cdr3_aa: CASRDSGIITSYEQYF; cdr3_nt: TGTGCCAGCAGGGATAGCGGAATTATTACCTCCTACGAGCAGTACTTC
j_call: TRBJ2-1; v_call: TRBV9; d_call: .; clone_size: .; cdr3_aa: CASSVGGMSVGSEQFF; cdr3_nt: TGTGCCAGCAGCGTAGGAGGAATGAGCGTAGGTAGTGAGCAGTTCTTC
j_call: TRBJ2-5; v_call: TRBV7-2; d_call: .; clone_size: .; cdr3_aa: CASSGGGGRFETQYF; cdr3_nt: TGTGCCAGCTCCGGGGGCGGTGGTAGGTTCGAGACCCAGTACTTC
j_call: TRBJ2-7; v_call: TRBV12-3/TRBV12-4; d_call: .; clone_size: few; cdr3_aa: CASSLRDSYEQHF; cdr3_nt: TGTGCCAGCAGTCTACGGGATTCCTACGAGCAGCACTTC
j_call: TRBJ2-6; v_call: TRBV7-3; d_call: .; clone_size: .; cdr3_aa: CASSKQGNPGANVLTF; cdr3_nt: TGTGCCAGCAGTAAGCAGGGTAACCCTGGGGCCAACGTCCTGACTTTC
j_call: TRBJ2-1; v_call: TRBV24-1; d_call: .; clone_size: .; cdr3_aa: CATSDFLAGPSGEQFF; cdr3_nt: TGTGCCACCAGTGATTTTCTGGCGGGTCCATCTGGTGAGCAGTTCTTC
j_call: TRBJ1-1; v_call: TRBV27; d_call: .; clone_size: .; cdr3_aa: CASSLEPKGRTEAFF; cdr3_nt: TGTGCCAGCAGTTTAGAACCGAAGGGCCGGACTGAAGCTTTCTTT
j_call: TRBJ2-7; v_call: TRBV28; d_call: TRBD2; clone_size: .; cdr3_aa: CASRGGEQYF; cdr3_nt: TGTGCCAGCAGGGGGGGGGAGCAGTACTTC
j_call: TRBJ2-7; v_call: TRBV28; d_call: TRBD1; clone_size: many; cdr3_aa: CASRATGGFYEQYF; cdr3_nt: TGTGCCAGCAGAGCGACAGGGGGCTTCTACGAGCAGTACTTC
j_call: TRBJ2-1; v_call: TRBV3-1; d_call: TRBD2; clone_size: many; cdr3_aa: CASRPAGAYNEQFF; cdr3_nt: TGTGCCAGCAGGCCAGCGGGGGCCTACAATGAGCAGTTCTTC
j_call: TRBJ2-5; v_call: TRBV28; d_call: TRBD1; clone_size: many; cdr3_aa: CASSLGTGGGEETQYF; cdr3_nt: TGTGCCAGCAGTCTAGGGACAGGGGGCGGGGAAGAGACCCAGTACTTC
j_call: TRBJ2-5; v_call: TRBV7-2; d_call: .; clone_size: many; cdr3_aa: CASSLVSLRGETQYF; cdr3_nt: TGTGCCAGCAGCTTAGTATCCCTGCGGGGCGAGACCCAGTACTTC
j_call: TRBJ2-1; v_call: TRBV30; d_call: .; clone_size: many; cdr3_aa: CAWRTSGPHSYNEQFF; cdr3_nt: TGTGCCTGGAGAACAAGCGGCCCGCACTCCTACAATGAGCAGTTCTTC
j_call: TRBJ2-3; v_call: TRBV2; d_call: .; clone_size: .; cdr3_aa: CASAWDGTDTQYF; cdr3_nt: TGTGCCAGCGCCTGGGACGGGACAGATACGCAGTATTTT
j_call: TRBJ1-5; v_call: TRBV6-1; d_call: .; clone_size: few; cdr3_aa: CASSSRDGGHHQPQHF; cdr3_nt: TGTGCCAGCAGTAGCCGGGACGGCGGTCATCATCAGCCCCAGCATTTT
j_call: TRBJ1-2; v_call: TRBV7-2; d_call: .; clone_size: many; cdr3_aa: CASSLRGSANYGYTF; cdr3_nt: TGTGCCAGCAGCTTAAGGGGGAGCGCTAACTATGGCTACACCTTC
j_call: TRBJ2-1; v_call: TRBV7-9; d_call: TRBD2; clone_size: few; cdr3_aa: CASSISGRADNEQFF; cdr3_nt: TGTGCCAGCAGCATCAGCGGGAGGGCCGACAATGAGCAGTTCTTC
j_call: TRBJ2-7; v_call: TRBV7-2; d_call: TRBD1; clone_size: many; cdr3_aa: CASSPTGGWDEQYF; cdr3_nt: TGTGCCAGCAGCCCTACAGGGGGATGGGACGAGCAGTACTTC
j_call: TRBJ2-1; v_call: TRBV4-1; d_call: .; clone_size: many; cdr3_aa: CASSQDGSTYNEQFF; cdr3_nt: TGCGCCAGCAGCCAAGATGGTTCTACCTACAATGAGCAGTTCTTC
j_call: TRBJ2-7; v_call: TRBV5-6; d_call: TRBD1; clone_size: few; cdr3_aa: CASSLDGGTGAQSSYEQYF; cdr3_nt: TGTGCCAGCAGCTTGGATGGGGGGACAGGGGCCCAGAGCTCCTACGAGCAGTACTTC
j_call: TRBJ1-3; v_call: TRBV10-3; d_call: TRBD1; clone_size: .; cdr3_aa: CAIGGTDLSGNTIYF; cdr3_nt: TGTGCCATCGGCGGGACAGATCTTTCTGGAAACACCATATATTTT
j_call: TRBJ2-1; v_call: TRBV20-1; d_call: TRBD2; clone_size: many; cdr3_aa: CSARGLASSYNEQFF; cdr3_nt: TGCAGTGCTAGAGGACTAGCGAGCTCCTACAATGAGCAGTTCTTC
j_call: TRBJ1-2; v_call: TRBV5-1; d_call: TRBD1; clone_size: many; cdr3_aa: CASSPGDRENSGYTF; cdr3_nt: TGCGCCAGCAGCCCGGGGGACAGAGAAAACTCTGGCTACACCTTC
j_call: TRBJ1-1; v_call: TRBV19; d_call: TRBD1; clone_size: few; cdr3_aa: CASGQGTNTEAFF; cdr3_nt: TGTGCCAGTGGACAGGGTACGAACACTGAAGCTTTCTTT
j_call: TRBJ2-2; v_call: TRBV20-1; d_call: TRBD2; clone_size: few; cdr3_aa: CSASGTSWTGELFF; cdr3_nt: TGCAGTGCTAGCGGGACTAGCTGGACCGGGGAGCTGTTTTTT
j_call: TRBJ2-2; v_call: TRBV12-3/TRBV12-4; d_call: .; clone_size: many; cdr3_aa: CASSRDTDTGELFF; cdr3_nt: TGTGCCAGCAGTCGGGACACCGATACCGGGGAGCTGTTTTTT
j_call: TRBJ2-4; v_call: TRBV5-5; d_call: TRBD1; clone_size: many; cdr3_aa: CASSLARTGATKNIQYF; cdr3_nt: TGTGCCAGCAGCTTGGCCAGGACAGGGGCGACCAAAAACATTCAGTACTTC
j_call: TRBJ1-3; v_call: TRBV6-1; d_call: .; clone_size: .; cdr3_aa: CASSAWAGPNSGNTIYF; cdr3_nt: TGTGCCAGCAGTGCATGGGCAGGCCCTAACTCTGGAAACACCATATATTTT
j_call: TRBJ2-7; v_call: TRBV5-6; d_call: .; clone_size: many; cdr3_aa: CASHAGAYEQYF; cdr3_nt: TGTGCCAGCCACGCAGGGGCCTACGAGCAGTACTTC
j_call: TRBJ2-5; v_call: TRBV5-1; d_call: .; clone_size: few; cdr3_aa: CASSLDRGPQETQYF; cdr3_nt: TGCGCCAGCAGCTTGGACAGAGGGCCTCAAGAGACCCAGTACTTC
j_call: TRBJ2-1; v_call: TRBV12-3/TRBV12-4; d_call: .; clone_size: few; cdr3_aa: CASSFGNNEQFF; cdr3_nt: TGTGCCAGCAGTTTTGGAAACAATGAGCAGTTCTTC
j_call: TRBJ2-2; v_call: TRBV6-1; d_call: .; clone_size: few; cdr3_aa: CASRPPVGTDTGELFF; cdr3_nt: TGTGCCAGCAGGCCCCCGGTGGGCACGGACACCGGGGAGCTGTTTTTT
j_call: TRBJ2-5; v_call: TRBV20-1; d_call: TRBD2; clone_size: many; cdr3_aa: CSARRGGRADETQYF; cdr3_nt: TGCAGTGCTAGGAGGGGCGGGAGGGCCGACGAGACCCAGTACTTC
j_call: TRBJ1-1; v_call: TRBV4-3; d_call: .; clone_size: many; cdr3_aa: CASSQDMMGRLNTEAFF; cdr3_nt: TGCGCCAGCAGCCAAGATATGATGGGCAGGTTGAACACTGAAGCTTTCTTT
j_call: TRBJ2-2; v_call: TRBV20-1; d_call: .; clone_size: few; cdr3_aa: CSASSSSPNTGELFF; cdr3_nt: TGCAGTGCTAGTTCCAGTAGCCCTAACACCGGGGAGCTGTTTTTT
j_call: TRBJ2-1; v_call: TRBV5-4; d_call: TRBD1; clone_size: .; cdr3_aa: CASRSGQGADNEQFF; cdr3_nt: TGTGCCAGCAGGTCGGGACAGGGGGCGGACAATGAGCAGTTCTTC
j_call: TRBJ1-1; v_call: TRBV11-2; d_call: .; clone_size: many; cdr3_aa: CASSPGPMNTEAFF; cdr3_nt: TGTGCCAGCAGCCCCGGACCGATGAACACTGAAGCTTTCTTT
j_call: TRBJ2-7; v_call: TRBV20-1; d_call: TRBD1; clone_size: few; cdr3_aa: CSARVEAYRGNEQYF; cdr3_nt: TGCAGTGCTAGAGTAGAGGCTTACAGGGGTAATGAGCAGTACTTC
j_call: TRBJ2-5; v_call: TRBV5-5; d_call: TRBD1; clone_size: many; cdr3_aa: CASSRRWTGGAQETQYF; cdr3_nt: TGTGCCAGCAGCCGAAGATGGACAGGGGGGGCCCAAGAGACCCAGTACTTC
j_call: TRBJ1-4; v_call: TRBV28; d_call: .; clone_size: many; cdr3_aa: CASTDIVGSNEKLFF; cdr3_nt: TGTGCCAGCACCGATATTGTGGGTTCTAATGAAAAACTGTTTTTT
j_call: TRBJ1-5; v_call: TRBV20-1; d_call: .; clone_size: .; cdr3_aa: CSARDEGWGNQPQHF; cdr3_nt: TGCAGTGCTAGAGATGAGGGTTGGGGCAATCAGCCCCAGCATTTT